A single sample gave rise to the 5 T cell receptor beta chains below, sequenced in a study of Ad26.COV2.S vaccination and SARS-CoV-2 variants. Treatment: 19 received Ad26.COV2.S at low or high dose, single or two shots; 5 received placebo; per-sample allocation not given. On day 63 after the first injection, vaccine and placebo recipients gave samples. Only in-frame clones appear in the TCRdb table, and some are missing; sequencing was by immunoSEQ multiplex PCR. The data contain over 450,000 clones, around 89% of them singletons. The starting material was peripheral blood, obtained in a trial of Ad26.COV2.S vaccine versus placebo. The receptors were sampled from a person aged 18-60 years who received the Ad26.COV2.S COVID-19 vaccine or a placebo.

The chain employs TRBV29-1 and TRBJ2-7; perhaps TRBD2 as D (5 bases). V dropped 6 bases and J dropped 0 bases, with 12 bases sitting between them. This CDR3 is 13 amino acids long. The germline CDR1 and CDR2 sequences are SQVTM and ANQGSEA. CDR3 coding DNA: TGCAGCGTGATCACCGGGAACTCCTACGAGCAGTACTTC. Protein: CSVITGNSYEQYF.

V is TRBV30 and J is TRBJ2-6; weak D call: TRBD2 (5 bases). CDR1 is GTSNPN, CDR2 SVGIG, per germline (reference sequence). V gave up 2 bases and J gave up 4 bases, with 12 bases separating them. The CDR3 consists of 15 residues. CDR3 region: CAWSKSGVGANVLTF. The CDR3 DNA reads TGTGCCTGGAGTAAGTCCGGGGTAGGGGCCAACGTCCTGACTTTC.

V and J are TRBV25-1 and TRBJ2-3; 7 nucleotides line up with TRBD2. The junction had 4 bases not matched to a gene; V was cut back by 4 bases and J by 3 bases. CDR3 size: 14 residues. The germline V gene encodes CDR1 MGHDK and CDR2 SYGVNS. CDR3 protein: CASSVRGKTDTQYF. In nucleotides, the CDR3 is TGTGCCAGCAGTGTGCGGGGGAAAACAGATACGCAGTATTTT. The whole variable domain, remainder taken from reference TRBV25-1 and TRBJ2-3, is EADIYQTPRYLVIGTGKKITLECSQTMGHDKMYWYQQDPGMELHLIHYSYGVNSTEKGDLSSESTVSRIRTEHFPLTLESARPSHTSQYLCASSVRGKTDTQYFGPGTRLTVL.

This clone has more than one count but fewer than ten. The chain has TRBV27 and TRBJ1-1, with a possible D match to TRBD1 (5 bases). From germline, CDR1 is MNHEY and CDR2 SMNVEV (reference sequence). V dropped 7 bases and J dropped 5 bases, with 8 bases sitting between them. The CDR3 runs 11 residues. Here the CDR3 reads CASTWGTEAFF. The DNA of the CDR3 is TGTGCCAGCACGTGGGGGACTGAAGCTTTCTTT.

The chain has TRBV19 and TRBJ2-3, with unresolved D. Germline CDR1 LNHDA, CDR2 SQIVND (reference sequence). Trimming pared 5 bases from V and 4 bases from J, leaving 4 bases between. This CDR3 has 11 amino acids. The CDR3 spells CASSVADTQYF. As DNA, the CDR3 is TGTGCCAGTAGTGTGGCAGATACGCAGTATTTT. Full variable domain (missing parts from reference TRBV19 and TRBJ2-3): DGGITQSPKYLFRKEGQNVTLSCEQNLNHDAMYWYRQDPGQGLRLIYYSQIVNDFQKGDIAEGYSVSREKKESFPLTVTSAQKNPTAFYLCASSVADTQYFGPGTRLTVL.